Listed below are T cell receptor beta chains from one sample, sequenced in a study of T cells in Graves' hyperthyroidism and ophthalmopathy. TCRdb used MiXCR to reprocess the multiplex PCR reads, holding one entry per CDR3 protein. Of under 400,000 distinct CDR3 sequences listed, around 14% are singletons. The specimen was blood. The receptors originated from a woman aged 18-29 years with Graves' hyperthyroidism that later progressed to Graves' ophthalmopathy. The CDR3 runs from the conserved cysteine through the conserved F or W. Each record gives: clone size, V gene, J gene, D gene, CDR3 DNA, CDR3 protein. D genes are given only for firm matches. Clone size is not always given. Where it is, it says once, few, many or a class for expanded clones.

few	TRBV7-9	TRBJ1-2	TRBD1	TGTGCCAGCAGCTCAGGACAGGTCCTTAACTATGGCTACACCTTC	CASSSGQVLNYGYTF
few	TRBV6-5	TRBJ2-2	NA	TGTGCCAGCAGTTACCCGGCGGGCAGCGGGGAGCTGTTTTTT	CASSYPAGSGELFF
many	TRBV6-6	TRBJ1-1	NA	TGTGCCAGCAGTTACGGGTCTATCCCTCCGAACACTGAAGCTTTCTTT	CASSYGSIPPNTEAFF
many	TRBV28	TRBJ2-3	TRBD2	TGTGCCAGCCGCGGACTAGCGAGAAGGGCAGATACGCAGTATTTT	CASRGLARRADTQYF
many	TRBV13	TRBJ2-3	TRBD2	TGTGCCAGCAGCCTATCCCTTAGCGGGAAGGCAGATACGCAGTATTTT	CASSLSLSGKADTQYF
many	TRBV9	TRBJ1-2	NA	TGTGCCAGCAGCGTAGCTTCGCAGGGTGGTGGCTACACCTTC	CASSVASQGGGYTF
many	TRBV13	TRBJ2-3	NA	TGTGCCAGCAGCTCTGCCGTGTGGGATACGCAGTATTTT	CASSSAVWDTQYF
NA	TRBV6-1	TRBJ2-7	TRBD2	TGTGCCAGCAGTGAAGGAGTTAGCGGGAGTGCTGGCGAGCAGTACTTC	CASSEGVSGSAGEQYF
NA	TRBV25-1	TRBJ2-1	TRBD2	TGTGCCAGCAGTGACGGCGGGAGGAACGTAGGCTCCTACAATGAGCAGTTCTTC	CASSDGGRNVGSYNEQFF
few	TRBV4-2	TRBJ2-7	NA	TGTGCCAGCAGCCAAGATTACGGCGCTAGCGCCTACGAGCAGTACTTC	CASSQDYGASAYEQYF
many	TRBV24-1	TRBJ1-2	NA	TGTGCCACCAGTGATTTGGGTGACAGACACTATGGCTACACCTTC	CATSDLGDRHYGYTF
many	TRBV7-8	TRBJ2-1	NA	TGTGCCAGCAGCTTAGTTCTCGAAGTCTACAATGAGCAGTTCTTC	CASSLVLEVYNEQFF
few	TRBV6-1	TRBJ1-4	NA	TGTGCCAGCAGTGAAAAGGGGGGGCGAGAAAAACTGTTTTTT	CASSEKGGREKLFF
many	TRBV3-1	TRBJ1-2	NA	TGTGCCAGCAGCCGCGACGAACGACGGGGCTACACCTTC	CASSRDERRGYTF
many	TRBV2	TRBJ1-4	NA	TGTGCCAGCACCTGGGGTAGGACTAATGAAAAACTGTTTTTT	CASTWGRTNEKLFF
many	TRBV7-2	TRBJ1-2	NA	TGTGCCAGCAGCTTAGGCGCAGGGCGATATGGCTACACCTTC	CASSLGAGRYGYTF
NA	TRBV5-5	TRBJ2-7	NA	TGTGCCAGCAGCCTGGGACCTTCCCACGAGCAGTACTTC	CASSLGPSHEQYF
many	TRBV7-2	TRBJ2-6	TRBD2	TGTGCGACGGGGGGTGGATCTGGGGCCAACGTCCTGACTTTC	CATGGGSGANVLTF
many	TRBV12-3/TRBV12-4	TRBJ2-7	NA	TGTGCCAGCAGTTTCCATTACGAGCAGTACTTC	CASSFHYEQYF
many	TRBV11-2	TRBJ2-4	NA	TGTGCCAGCAGCTTATCTACTGGGAACATTCAGTACTTC	CASSLSTGNIQYF
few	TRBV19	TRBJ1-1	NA	TGTGCCAGTAGTACCCGCAGGGACACTGAAGCTTTCTTT	CASSTRRDTEAFF
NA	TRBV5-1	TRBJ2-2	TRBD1	TGCGCCACCTCCCGAGGGGGCGCTGAGGGGGAGCTGTTTTTT	CATSRGGAEGELFF
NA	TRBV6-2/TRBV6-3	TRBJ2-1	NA	TGTGCCAGCAGTTACTCGATTGACCGAGGGAGGAACGAAGGGAATGAGCAGTTCTTC	CASSYSIDRGRNEGNEQFF
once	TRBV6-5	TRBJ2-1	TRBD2	TGTGCCAGCAGTTGGCCAGTTACTAGCGGGCTTTACAATGAGCAGTTCTTC	CASSWPVTSGLYNEQFF
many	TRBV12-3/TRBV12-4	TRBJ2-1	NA	TGTGCCAGCAGTTGTACCAGTCTATTCTACAATGAGCAGTTCTTC	CASSCTSLFYNEQFF
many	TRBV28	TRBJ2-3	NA	TGTGCCAGCAGTTTAGGGCCAGGGGAGAATTCGGATACGCAGTATTTT	CASSLGPGENSDTQYF
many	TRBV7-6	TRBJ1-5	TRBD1	TGTGCCAGCAGCCTAGGGACAGGGGGCAGCAATCAGCCCCAGCATTTT	CASSLGTGGSNQPQHF
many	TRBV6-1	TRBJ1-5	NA	TGTGCCAGCACTCTTGAGGGGTCCTATAGCAATCAGCCCCAGCATTTT	CASTLEGSYSNQPQHF
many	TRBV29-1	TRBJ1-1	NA	TGCAGCGTTGAAGACCCCCTGAACACTGAAGCTTTCTTT	CSVEDPLNTEAFF
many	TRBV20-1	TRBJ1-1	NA	TGCAGTGATGGGGGAATTAGTGGCGGCACTGAAGCTTTCTTT	CSDGGISGGTEAFF
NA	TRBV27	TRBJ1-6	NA	TGTGCCAGCAGTTCGGGACCGGAAATCAATTCACCCCTCCACTTT	CASSSGPEINSPLHF
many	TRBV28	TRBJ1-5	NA	TGTGCCAGCAGTTCCCGCGTGTACAATCAGCCCCAGCATTTT	CASSSRVYNQPQHF
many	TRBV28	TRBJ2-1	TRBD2	TGTGCCAGCAGTTTCGCTAGCGGGAGGTATAGTGAGCAGTTCTTC	CASSFASGRYSEQFF
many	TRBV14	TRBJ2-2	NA	TGTGCCAGCAGCCAACTAAGGCCACCCCCGAACACCGGGGAGCTGTTTTTT	CASSQLRPPPNTGELFF
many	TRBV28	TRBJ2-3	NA	TGTGCCAGCATTCAGGGTAACACAGATACGCAGTATTTT	CASIQGNTDTQYF
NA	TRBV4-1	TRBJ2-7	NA	TGCGCCAGCTTAATGAGGAGGGGGGCGGTGTGGCAGTACTTC	CASLMRRGAVWQYF
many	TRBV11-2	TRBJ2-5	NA	TGTGCCAGCAGCCAGACTAGTAGATGGGAGACCCAGTACTTC	CASSQTSRWETQYF
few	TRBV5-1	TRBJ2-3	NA	TGCGCCAGCAGCTTGGAGGCCGTACAGGGTACGCAGTATTTT	CASSLEAVQGTQYF
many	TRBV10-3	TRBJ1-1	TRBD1	TGTGCCGGCGGGACAGGGAACACTGAAGCTTTCTTT	CAGGTGNTEAFF
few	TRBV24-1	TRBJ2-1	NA	TGTGCCACCAGTGAACCGGGACTGGCGAAAGAGGGGTCCTACAATGAGCAGTTCTTC	CATSEPGLAKEGSYNEQFF
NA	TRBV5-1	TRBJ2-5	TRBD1	TGCGCCAGCCGCGGACAGGGGGGATTAATGTACCAAGAGACCCAGTACTTC	CASRGQGGLMYQETQYF
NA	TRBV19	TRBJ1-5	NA	TGTGCCAGTAACTTCCAGACAGCCAATCAGCCCCAGCATTTT	CASNFQTANQPQHF
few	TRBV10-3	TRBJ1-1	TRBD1	TGTGCCATCAATCGACAGGGAGGAACACCCAACACTGAAGCTTTCTTT	CAINRQGGTPNTEAFF
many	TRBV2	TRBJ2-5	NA	TGTGCCAGCAGTGTTGGAGGTCTGGGACGAGGGGGAGAGACCCAGTACTTC	CASSVGGLGRGGETQYF
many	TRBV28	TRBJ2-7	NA	TGTGCCAGCAGGACAAAATCCTACGAGCAGTACTTC	CASRTKSYEQYF
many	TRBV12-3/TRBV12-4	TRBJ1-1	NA	TGTGCCAGCAGTTTAGAGGAGGGGACGGGCACTGAAGCTTTCTTT	CASSLEEGTGTEAFF
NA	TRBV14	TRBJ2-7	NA	TGTGCCAGCAGCCAAACTTTTGGCTACGAGCAGTACTTC	CASSQTFGYEQYF
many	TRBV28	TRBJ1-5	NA	TGTGCCAGCAGTTTAGTGCGGTATAGCAATCAGCCCCAGCATTTT	CASSLVRYSNQPQHF
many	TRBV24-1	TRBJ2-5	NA	TGTGCCACCAGTGATTCCAGCGTCGGAGAGACCCAGTACTTC	CATSDSSVGETQYF
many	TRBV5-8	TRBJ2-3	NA	TGTGCCAGCAGCCAATTGTCAGATACGCAGTATTTT	CASSQLSDTQYF
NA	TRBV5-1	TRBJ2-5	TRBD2	TGCGCCAGCAGCCCCAGAGCGGGAGGGCCCGGAGAGACCCAGTACTTC	CASSPRAGGPGETQYF
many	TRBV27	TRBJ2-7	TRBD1	TGTGCCAGCAGTTTATCCGCCCCGGGACAGGGAGGCAAAGAGCAGTACTTC	CASSLSAPGQGGKEQYF
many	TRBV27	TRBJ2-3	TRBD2	TGTGCCAGCAGTCCGCAGACTAGCGGGCACCCGACAGATACGCAGTATTTT	CASSPQTSGHPTDTQYF
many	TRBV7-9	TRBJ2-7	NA	TGTGCCAGCAGCTTAGGACAAAGCGAGCAGTACTTC	CASSLGQSEQYF
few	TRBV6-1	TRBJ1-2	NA	TGTGCCAGCAGAAAAGACAGGACTCTTAACTATGGCTACACCTTC	CASRKDRTLNYGYTF
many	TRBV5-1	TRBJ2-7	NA	TGCGCCAGCAGCTTGGAGTCAGCCTACGAGCAGTACTTC	CASSLESAYEQYF
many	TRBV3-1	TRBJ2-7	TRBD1	TGTGCCAGCAGCCTCGTTTTCCGGGACAGGACCTACGAGCAGTACTTC	CASSLVFRDRTYEQYF
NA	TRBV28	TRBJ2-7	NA	TGTGCCAGCAGTATAGGGGGTCGAGCCTACGAGCAGTACTTC	CASSIGGRAYEQYF
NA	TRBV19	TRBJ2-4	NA	TGTGCCAGTAGAGCCCGGGGGTTAGCCAAAAACATTCAGTACTTC	CASRARGLAKNIQYF
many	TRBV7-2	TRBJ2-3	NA	TGTGCCAGCAGCTTACAGGGGTTAAGCCGGGCAGATACGCAGTATTTT	CASSLQGLSRADTQYF